The present TCR beta chain was sequenced within a study of memory CD4+ T cells and cytomegalovirus serostatus (dated by TCRdb to the late 2010s). Turning to the overall study: The cohort comprised about 35 healthy Belgian adults, 9 CMV seropositive and some 25 CMV seronegative. CD4+ memory TCRbeta repertoires of a Belgian cohort with known cytomegalovirus serostatus were sequenced in order to replicate a published TCR-based CMV serostatus classifier. Broader findings and caveats from the paper: On the Belgian cohort, the classifier based on the original framework reached a median bootstrapped AUC of roughly 0.96, with a 95% CI of 0.76-1.00. CMV serostatus prediction reached a median bootstrapped AUC of 0.95 with the original framework and just under 0.93 with a US-trained random forest. Among the 150 to 200 previously reported CMV-associated TCRbeta sequences, some 67 showed up in the CD4+ memory repertoires, with each one found in between one and five individuals. The results were interpreted as suggesting that the CMV-associated TCR signature is mostly present in the CD4+ memory repertoire. Only CD4+CD45RO+ memory cells were sequenced, in contrast to the original study, in which naive and memory CD4+ and CD8+ populations were covered.

A FACSAria II was used to sort memory CD4+ T cells, defined as single viable CD3+CD4+CD8-CD45RO+ cells. CMV serostatus was determined with a Roche Elecsys assay detecting serum IgG against CMV pp150, pp28, p38 and p52. Following thawing, total CD4+ T cells were enriched through positive selection using CD4 magnetic microbeads. Samples originated from another study that specifically interrogated the CD4+ T cell memory repertoire. Following standard operating procedures, peripheral blood mononuclear cells were isolated and cryopreserved, while serum was kept at -80 degrees C. The staining relied on CD3-PerCP (BW264/56), CD4-APC (RPA-T4), CD45RO-PE (UCHT1) and CD8-Pacific Orange (3B5) antibodies, and Sytox blue was used to exclude non-viable cells. The Quick-DNA Microprep Kit was used to extract genomic DNA from the sorted cells. Amplification of TCRbeta DNA was done with the immunoSEQ hsTCRbeta kit, following the protocol from the manufacturer. An Illumina MiSeq instrument was used to sequence the TCRbeta libraries. Regarding the original processing steps: After out-of-frame sequences were removed, 2 million to 2.5 million distinct TCRbeta sequences remained, averaging approximately 67,000 per individual. Each individual was scored by the count of around 160 previously reported CMV-associated TCRbeta sequences and the total productive distinct TCRbeta count. A beta-binomial model was reimplemented in Python, and scikit-learn random forests with default parameters were trained on data from the US cohort. Classifier performance on the Belgian cohort was summarized as median AUC with percentile confidence intervals over 10,000 bootstrap iterations. Not all clones reach the TCRdb copy of this immuneACCESS table, which keeps in-frame sequences only. Checked studies attribute under half of the gap to unresolved V genes and leave the rest unexplained. V, J and clone size reflect that table, while D and trimming were determined from the DNA. Present in this sample are approximately 61,000 clones, around three quarters of which were seen just once. Jointly, the top ten make up roughly 0.48% of the sample.

CDR1 MNHEY and CDR2 SVGAGI were looked up in the germline V gene. The CDR3, from cysteine to phenylalanine, totals 13 residues. Just the 39-base CDR3 DNA is kept, in frame starting at base 1. V and J are truncated by 11 bases and 0 bases respectively, leaving an intervening sequence of 13 bases. In regard to this clone: Its antigen has not been determined. Per-base qualities were not stored, and no clone one base away is much larger.

The sequence derives from an adult in good health and CMV-seronegative. Some clones in this sample may be carry-over from other donors' samples. Material for sequencing was memory CD4+ T cells from blood. The chain couples TRBV6-5 to TRBJ1-1, and TRBD1 may be the D gene, going by 6 matching bases. The CDR3 in this case is CAGKGQMNTEAFF. The DNA sequence is as follows: TGTGCCGGCAAGGGACAAATGAACACTGAAGCTTTCTTT.